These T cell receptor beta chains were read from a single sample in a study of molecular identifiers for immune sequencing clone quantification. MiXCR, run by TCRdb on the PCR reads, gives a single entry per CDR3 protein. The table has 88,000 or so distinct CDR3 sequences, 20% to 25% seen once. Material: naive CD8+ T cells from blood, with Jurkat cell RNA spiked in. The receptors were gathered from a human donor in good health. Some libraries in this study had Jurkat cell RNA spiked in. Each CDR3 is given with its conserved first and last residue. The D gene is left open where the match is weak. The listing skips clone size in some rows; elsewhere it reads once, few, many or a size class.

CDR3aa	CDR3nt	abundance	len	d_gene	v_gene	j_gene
CASSLSPGEETQYF	TGTGCCAGCAGCTTATCTCCGGGGGAAGAGACCCAGTACTTC	NA	14	NA	TRBV7-6	TRBJ2-5
CASSSSEGPSYEQYF	TGTGCCAGCAGCTCCTCCGAGGGGCCGTCCTACGAGCAGTACTTC	many	15	NA	TRBV7-9	TRBJ2-7
CSAESSINTEAFF	TGCAGTGCCGAGAGCTCGATAAACACTGAAGCTTTCTTT	many	13	NA	TRBV20-1	TRBJ1-1
CASSLDGTTPFHTQYF	TGTGCCAGCAGCCTGGACGGGACAACTCCATTCCATACGCAGTATTTT	few	16	NA	TRBV5-6	TRBJ2-3
CASSLLELGTEAFF	TGCGCCAGCAGCTTACTCGAACTGGGCACTGAAGCTTTCTTT	NA	14	NA	TRBV5-1	TRBJ1-1
CASSEGDLTFF	TGCGCCAGCAGTGAAGGCGATCTGACTTTCTTT	many	11	NA	TRBV10-2	TRBJ1-1
CASSLSASQETQYF	TGTGCCAGCAGCTTATCTGCATCCCAAGAGACCCAGTACTTC	few	14	NA	TRBV7-9	TRBJ2-5
CASSFALATGTDTQYF	TGTGCCAGCAGTTTTGCCCTAGCTACTGGCACAGATACGCAGTATTTT	many	16	NA	TRBV28	TRBJ2-3
CASNRPMNTEAFF	TGTGCCAGCAACAGACCAATGAACACTGAAGCTTTCTTT	NA	13	NA	TRBV2	TRBJ1-1
CASRSGAGELFF	TGTGCCAGCAGGTCAGGGGCCGGGGAGCTGTTTTTT	many	12	NA	TRBV5-5	TRBJ2-2
CATPWGGREVEQFF	TGTGCCACCCCGTGGGGGGGCAGGGAGGTTGAGCAGTTCTTC	few	14	NA	TRBV21-1	TRBJ2-1
CASSFWGDYTEAFF	TGTGCCAGCAGTTTTTGGGGGGATTACACTGAAGCTTTCTTT	NA	14	NA	TRBV27	TRBJ1-1
CASTPTGLSNEKLFF	TGTGCCAGCACCCCGACAGGACTCTCTAATGAAAAACTGTTTTTT	many	15	NA	TRBV7-2	TRBJ1-4
CASSDVANTGELFF	TGTGCCAGCAGTGACGTGGCAAACACCGGGGAGCTGTTTTTT	few	14	NA	TRBV6-4	TRBJ2-2
CASKTTGGPNIQYF	TGTGCCAGCAAAACAACAGGGGGTCCAAACATTCAGTACTTC	many	14	TRBD1	TRBV12-3/TRBV12-4	TRBJ2-4
CASSGARGTMFYEQYF	TGTGCCAGCAGCGGGGCACGCGGGACGATGTTTTACGAGCAGTACTTC	NA	16	NA	TRBV11-2	TRBJ2-7
CSARDPLAGGIREDTQYF	TGCAGTGCTAGAGATCCCCTAGCGGGGGGGATAAGGGAAGATACGCAGTATTTT	many	18	TRBD2	TRBV20-1	TRBJ2-3
CASSLAEGGQETQYF	TGTGCCAGCAGCTTGGCCGAGGGGGGTCAAGAGACCCAGTACTTC	many	15	NA	TRBV5-6	TRBJ2-5
CASSQLLLEASYEQYF	TGCGCCAGCAGCCAATTGTTGCTCGAAGCCTCCTACGAGCAGTACTTC	few	16	NA	TRBV4-1	TRBJ2-7
CASSQVDGTGTEAFF	TGCGCCAGCAGCCAAGTAGACGGGACGGGCACTGAAGCTTTCTTT	NA	15	NA	TRBV4-1	TRBJ1-1
CASSNAPNSPLHF	TGTGCCAGCAGCAACGCCCCCAATTCACCCCTCCACTTT	many	13	NA	TRBV7-2	TRBJ1-6
CACTRDTTYEQYF	TGTGCCTGTACCCGAGACACCACCTACGAGCAGTACTTC	few	13	NA	TRBV30	TRBJ2-7
CAISESSAGGTEAFF	TGTGCCATCAGTGAGTCAAGCGCAGGGGGCACTGAAGCTTTCTTT	many	15	TRBD1	TRBV10-3	TRBJ1-1
CASRRDTYGYTF	TGTGCCAGCAGACGGGACACCTATGGCTACACCTTC	few	12	NA	TRBV12-3/TRBV12-4	TRBJ1-2
CSVAEGTGANVLTF	TGCAGCGTTGCGGAGGGAACCGGGGCCAACGTCCTGACTTTC	many	14	NA	TRBV29-1	TRBJ2-6
CASSLVGGQAEEQYF	TGCGCCAGCAGCTTGGTGGGGGGGCAAGCGGAGGAGCAGTACTTC	NA	15	NA	TRBV5-1	TRBJ2-7
CASSQDRRTGTYEQYF	TGCGCCAGCAGCCAAGATCGCCGGACAGGGACCTACGAGCAGTACTTC	few	16	TRBD1	TRBV4-1	TRBJ2-7
CAWSLGPGTGATYEQYF	TGTGCCTGGAGTTTGGGGCCCGGGACAGGGGCGACCTACGAGCAGTACTTC	many	17	TRBD1	TRBV30	TRBJ2-7
CASSFLNSSYNEQFF	TGTGCCAGCAGTTTCCTCAACAGCTCCTACAATGAGCAGTTCTTC	few	15	NA	TRBV28	TRBJ2-1
CASSQGFLIDSYNEQFF	TGCGCCAGCAGCCAAGGGTTTCTAATCGACAGCTACAATGAGCAGTTCTTC	many	17	NA	TRBV4-1	TRBJ2-1
CASSIGGGNTGELFF	TGTGCCAGCAGCATCGGCGGGGGTAACACCGGGGAGCTGTTTTTT	many	15	TRBD2	TRBV9	TRBJ2-2
CASSPPGAKWDEQYF	TGTGCCAGCAGTCCTCCAGGGGCAAAATGGGACGAGCAGTACTTC	many	15	NA	TRBV6-6	TRBJ2-7
CVSSPTDGRVGNQPQHF	TGTGTCAGCTCACCTACGGATGGCAGGGTAGGCAATCAGCCCCAGCATTTT	NA	17	NA	TRBV18	TRBJ1-5
CSARDSQGWDYNEQFF	TGCAGTGCTAGAGACTCGCAAGGTTGGGATTACAATGAGCAGTTCTTC	NA	16	NA	TRBV20-1	TRBJ2-1
CSASGTGSGTGTQYF	TGCAGTGCTTCCGGGACAGGGAGCGGCACAGGTACGCAGTATTTT	many	15	TRBD1	TRBV20-1	TRBJ2-3
CASSWEVHTEAFF	TGTGCCAGCAGCTGGGAGGTACACACTGAAGCTTTCTTT	many	13	NA	TRBV7-6	TRBJ1-1
CASSYQLPWTSGNQETQYF	TGTGCCAGCAGTTATCAACTACCCTGGACTAGCGGGAACCAAGAGACCCAGTACTTC	few	19	TRBD2	TRBV6-2/TRBV6-3	TRBJ2-5
CAWSLTPGASDTQYF	TGTGCCTGGAGCCTCACCCCCGGGGCTTCGGATACGCAGTATTTT	NA	15	NA	TRBV30	TRBJ2-3